The 7 T cell receptor beta chains below all came from one sample that was sequenced in a study of blood T cells in healthy people across ages. The second PCR ran roughly 7 to 11 cycles with a sample-barcoded 5' primer and J-beta primers. Using its own MiXCR run on the 5' RACE reads, TCRdb lists one record per CDR3 protein. The sample consists of 870,000 or so distinct CDR3 sequences, less than 35% of them appearing once. What was sequenced was blood. These receptors all stem from a woman of 80 years or more in good health.

In its sample, this clonotype was seen many times. V usage is TRBV5-4 and J usage is TRBJ1-2; TRBD1 might be the D (6 bases). V lost 3 bases and J lost 2, with 14 bases in between. In germline, CDR1 is SGHNT, CDR2 YYREEE (reference sequence). The CDR3 has 15 residues. CDR3 protein: CASSSTIQGNYGYTF. DNA for the CDR3: TGTGCCAGCAGCTCCACCATACAGGGAAACTATGGCTACACCTTC.

This clonotype was counted a few times. A much larger clone differs by one base, so this may be a read error. V gene TRBV6-2 or TRBV6-3 combines with J gene TRBJ2-3; D uncertain. Germline V lookup: CDR1 MNHEY, CDR2 SVGEGT. The CDR3 loop spans 16 amino acids. With 2 bases removed from V and 3 bases from J, the gap between germline ends came to 15 bases. CDR3 in amino acids: CASSYPKALVTDTQYF. CDR3 nucleotide sequence: TGTGCCAGCAGTTACCCGAAGGCCCTAGTAACAGATACGCAGTATTTT.

This clonotype was counted at least ten times. The rearrangement links TRBV7-9 to TRBJ2-1, with 12 bases matching TRBD1. Germline-derived CDR1 and CDR2 are SEHNR and FQNEAQ (reference sequence). The ends lost 6 bases at V and 8 bases at J; junction bases unmatched: 8. CDR3 size: 15 residues. The CDR3 DNA reads as TGTGCCAGCAGACGGGACAGGGGGCGTATGGATGAGCAGTTCTTC. Translating it yields CASRRDRGRMDEQFF.

CDR3 coding DNA: TGCGCCAGCAGCTTGGGGGGGGATGTCTATCAGCCCCAGCATTTT. As protein: CASSLGGDVYQPQHF. This chain uses TRBV5-1 with TRBJ1-5, with D tentatively TRBD1 (5 bases). The CDR3 runs 15 residues. The V end lost 0 bases, the J end lost 5 bases, and 12 bases lay between the germline ends. Germline assignment: CDR1 SGHRS and CDR2 YFSETQ.

The sample holds a few counts of this clonotype. The V call is TRBV7-2, the J call TRBJ2-1; D perhaps matches TRBD2 (5 bases). The CDR3 loop spans 14 amino acids. V lost 5 bases to trimming and J lost 13 bases, with 21 bases between them. Germline V gene data show CDR1 as SGHTA and CDR2 as FQGNSA. CDR3 nucleotides: TGTGCCAGCAGCCAATCGGGGAACTCAGAGACCCAGTTCTTC. Translation gives CASSQSGNSETQFF.

With regard to this clonotype: This may be a read error: a much more frequent sequence differs by one nucleotide. The chain couples TRBV5-1 to TRBJ2-5; 8 bases fit TRBD1. There are 15 residues in the CDR3. Germline assignment: CDR1 SGHRS and CDR2 YFSETQ. The V gene end was trimmed by 7 bases and the J gene end by 4 bases; junction bases not matched to a gene: 12. CDR3 sequence (DNA): TGCGCCAGCGGTCCTAGGGAAGACAGGGGAGAGACCCAGTACTTC. Protein: CASGPREDRGETQYF.

The chain recombines TRBV6-2 or TRBV6-3 with TRBJ1-3; no clear D gene. The CDR3 extends over 16 amino acids. The V gene lost 0 bases and the J gene lost 0 bases, with 9 bases spanning the gap. Germline lookup yields CDR1 MNHEY and CDR2 SVGEGT. The CDR3 nucleotides are TGTGCCAGCAGTTACTCAAGGTTCAGCTCTGGAAACACCATATATTTT. Its translation: CASSYSRFSSGNTIYF.